This T cell receptor (beta chain) appears in the sequencing data of a study of blood T cells in healthy people across ages. General study findings and limits: A greater number of naive CD4+ cells and higher diversity distinguished long-lived donors from aged donors. Estimated diversity across one million T cells was deemed an underestimate.

Sample-barcoded 5' priming and a J-beta primer mix drove a second PCR of roughly 7 to 11 cycles. TCRdb recomputed calls from the 5' RACE reads with MiXCR, one row per CDR3 protein. The sample has hundreds of thousands of distinct CDR3 sequences, about 53% seen once; the top ten hold roughly 34%. This CDR3 contains 14 residues. Germline loops: CDR1 WSHSY, CDR2 SAAADI. V lost 4 bases and J lost 6; bases outside the gene matches: 3. As concerns this clonotype: As yet, its antigen is unknown.

The rearrangement joins TRBV10-2 to TRBJ2-7; the match to TRBD2 covers 13 bases. The specimen sequenced was blood. The TCR comes from a man aged 55 to 69 in good health. The CDR3 nucleotides read TGCGCCAGCAGTGCCGGGACTAGCGGGGTCGAGCAGTACTTC. Translation: CASSAGTSGVEQYF.